This note documents a single T cell receptor (beta chain) sequence. Trimming took 4 bases from V and 2 from J; bases not matched to a gene: 15. This CDR3 comprises 17 residues. Germline V gives CDR1 SGHRS, CDR2 YFSETQ. The data were produced by immunoSEQ multiplex PCR, yet TCRdb's version contains in-frame clones alone and is incomplete. The profile shows over 250,000 clones, approximately 82% of them singletons. This sample was included in a study of blood T cell repertoires in COVID-19. V is TRBV5-1 and J is TRBJ2-7; 7 nucleotides align to TRBD2. This sequence originates from a man aged 40-55 years who had been exposed to COVID-19. The sequencing input was PBMCs or T cells enriched from blood (not recorded which). The CDR3 coding sequence is TGCGCCAGCAGCGCTGGGCCCTTAGCGGGTATGGCCTACGAGCAGTACTTC. Its translation is CASSAGPLAGMAYEQYF.